The present T cell receptor beta chain was sequenced within a study of Ad26.COV2.S vaccination and SARS-CoV-2 variants. Described treatment: over 15 received Ad26.COV2.S at low or high dose, single or two shots; about 5 received placebo; per-sample allocation not given. Day 63 following the first vaccine or placebo injection was when the samples were taken. The germline gives CDR1 SGHRS, CDR2 YFSETQ. The V end was cut by 1 base, the J end by 8 bases, with 3 bases between. This CDR3 has 11 residues. Worth noting for this clone: Its antigen is not known.

Only in-frame clones appear in the TCRdb table, and some are missing; sequencing was by immunoSEQ multiplex PCR. The data show 380,000 or so clones, 83% seen once. Study results and caveats: Similar non-spike TCR breadth was seen in vaccine and placebo recipients. People given the vaccine had a wider spike-specific TCR breadth than placebo recipients did.

The chain uses TRBV5-1 and TRBJ2-2, with D hard to call. Specimen: peripheral blood, collected in a trial of Ad26.COV2.S vaccine versus placebo. The sequence came from a person between 18 and 60 years old who received the Ad26.COV2.S COVID-19 vaccine or a placebo. This chain's CDR3 is CASSLFGELFF. The CDR3 DNA follows: TGCGCCAGCAGCTTGTTTGGGGAGCTGTTTTTT.